The rows below give T cell receptor beta chains drawn from one sample of a study of T-cell reconstitution after alpha-beta-depleted transplantation in children. TCRdb re-analysed the PCR reads in MiXCR, keeping a single row per CDR3 protein. The table includes around 94,000 distinct CDR3 sequences, about 7.5% detected once. The sample here was PBMCs, taken before TCRalphabeta/CD19-depleted stem cell transplant. The receptors were gathered from a boy aged 2 to 10 with acute lymphoblastic leukemia, due to receive a stem cell transplant. CDR3s include the opening cysteine and the closing phenylalanine or tryptophan. A D gene is named only where the DNA matches it firmly. Expanded clones get a size class; other rows say once, few or many, or leave the size out.

v_gene	d_gene	abundance	j_gene	CDR3aa	CDR3nt
TRBV7-8	-	-	TRBJ2-7	CASSHKRTVSYEQYF	TGTGCCAGCAGCCATAAACGGACAGTTTCCTACGAGCAGTACTTC
TRBV10-3	-	-	TRBJ1-2	CAISPTVDYGYTF	TGTGCCATCAGCCCGACAGTAGACTATGGCTACACCTTC
TRBV7-9	TRBD1	-	TRBJ1-1	CASSLLTGENTEAFF	TGTGCCAGCAGCTTACTTACAGGGGAGAACACTGAAGCTTTCTTT
TRBV3-1	-	few	TRBJ2-6	CASSQSGANVLTF	TGTGCCAGCAGCCAGTCTGGGGCCAACGTCCTGACTTTC
TRBV5-1	-	few	TRBJ1-2	CASSPPNQDSYGYTF	TGCGCCAGCAGCCCCCCAAATCAGGACTCCTATGGCTACACCTTC
TRBV5-5	-	few	TRBJ1-6	CASSFNPDTTYINSPLHF	TGTGCCAGCAGCTTTAACCCCGACACAACTTACATTAATTCACCCCTCCACTTT
TRBV9	-	many	TRBJ2-7	CASSGGGGSYEQYF	TGTGCCAGCAGCGGTGGGGGAGGCTCCTACGAGCAGTACTTC
TRBV6-5	TRBD1	few	TRBJ2-7	CASSYFLGQGVYEQYF	TGTGCCAGCAGTTACTTTCTCGGACAGGGGGTCTACGAGCAGTACTTC
TRBV6-5	-	many	TRBJ2-3	CASAAGQWPDTQYF	TGTGCCAGCGCCGCGGGACAATGGCCAGATACGCAGTATTTT
TRBV12-3/TRBV12-4	-	many	TRBJ2-5	CASSLFSGRGATQYF	TGTGCCAGCAGTTTGTTTTCTGGGCGCGGTGCGACCCAGTACTTC
TRBV20-1	TRBD1	many	TRBJ2-7	CSARTGRFYEQYF	TGCAGTGCTCGGACAGGGAGGTTCTACGAGCAGTACTTC
TRBV5-1	-	many	TRBJ2-3	CASSPTAGRGAEDTQYF	TGCGCCAGCAGCCCTACCGCGGGTCGGGGGGCCGAAGATACGCAGTATTTT
TRBV5-1	-	many	TRBJ1-5	CASSPSGRQPQHF	TGCGCCAGCAGCCCCTCGGGTAGACAGCCCCAGCATTTT
TRBV4-1	TRBD2	many	TRBJ2-3	CASSQDEASGVADTQYF	TGCGCCAGCAGCCAAGACGAGGCTAGCGGAGTCGCAGATACGCAGTATTTT
TRBV20-1	-	-	TRBJ1-5	CSATPRTAQPQHF	TGCAGTGCTACCCCCCGGACGGCTCAGCCCCAGCATTTT
TRBV20-1	-	many	TRBJ1-6	CSARGGDNSPLHF	TGCAGTGCTAGAGGAGGGGATAATTCACCCCTCCACTTT
TRBV6-6	-	many	TRBJ1-2	CASSYAGNYGYTF	TGTGCCAGCAGTTACGCCGGGAACTATGGCTACACCTTC
TRBV11-1	TRBD2	-	TRBJ2-7	CASSVGGTSGGRPYEQYF	TGTGCCAGCAGCGTCGGGGGGACTAGCGGGGGGCGTCCCTACGAGCAGTACTTC
TRBV15	-	many	TRBJ2-7	CATSRDGHSYEQYF	TGTGCCACCAGCAGAGATGGACACTCCTACGAGCAGTACTTC
TRBV7-9	-	-	TRBJ2-1	CASSPQSGSAYNEQFF	TGTGCCAGCAGCCCCCAATCCGGGTCAGCCTACAATGAGCAGTTCTTC
TRBV7-9	-	-	TRBJ2-3	CASSTWGGRTDTQYF	TGTGCCAGCAGCACATGGGGGGGCCGCACAGATACGCAGTATTTT
TRBV5-5	-	many	TRBJ2-7	CASSSGPSEQYF	TGTGCCAGCAGCTCCGGCCCGTCCGAGCAGTACTTC
TRBV7-2	TRBD2	few	TRBJ2-3	CASSPWFSGVRDTQYF	TGTGCCAGCAGCCCTTGGTTTAGCGGGGTCCGGGATACGCAGTATTTT
TRBV27	TRBD1	few	TRBJ1-2	CASSLSYRQGGDYGYTF	TGTGCCAGCAGTTTATCGTACCGACAGGGCGGGGACTATGGCTACACCTTC
TRBV7-9	-	-	TRBJ1-1	CASSFGRDLNTEAFF	TGTGCCAGCAGCTTTGGGCGGGACCTGAACACTGAAGCTTTCTTT
TRBV7-2	-	many	TRBJ1-4	CASSRGPGRDLEKLFF	TGTGCCAGCAGCCGGGGGCCCGGCAGGGACTTGGAAAAACTGTTTTTT
TRBV12-3/TRBV12-4	-	few	TRBJ1-5	CASSPLGLNQPQHF	TGTGCCAGCAGCCCTCTGGGACTTAATCAGCCCCAGCATTTT
TRBV6-6	-	few	TRBJ1-6	CASSSQGNSPLHF	TGTGCCAGCAGTTCCCAGGGTAATTCACCCCTCCACTTT
TRBV12-5	TRBD2	-	TRBJ2-1	CASGLAGGRSEQFF	TGTGCTAGTGGTTTGGCGGGGGGGAGATCGGAGCAGTTCTTC
TRBV3-1	-	many	TRBJ2-7	CASSPVGRVYEQYF	TGTGCCAGCAGCCCCGTCGGCAGGGTCTACGAGCAGTACTTC
TRBV7-9	TRBD2	few	TRBJ2-5	CASNSGGAETQYF	TGTGCCAGCAACAGCGGGGGGGCGGAGACCCAGTACTTC
TRBV4-3	-	many	TRBJ2-1	CASSQEAYGGGNEQFF	TGCGCCAGCAGCCAAGAAGCTTACGGGGGAGGCAATGAGCAGTTCTTC
TRBV6-2/TRBV6-3	-	few	TRBJ2-1	CASSRSHRGPYNEQFF	TGTGCCAGCAGTCGATCCCACCGCGGACCATACAATGAGCAGTTCTTC
TRBV20-1	-	few	TRBJ2-7	CSARRDFPYEQYF	TGCAGTGCTAGGAGGGACTTCCCCTACGAGCAGTACTTC
TRBV20-1	-	many	TRBJ2-1	CSAERVLSSYNEQFF	TGCAGTGCCGAGAGGGTATTGAGCTCCTACAATGAGCAGTTCTTC
TRBV12-3/TRBV12-4	-	many	TRBJ1-1	CASRKAGPTEAFF	TGTGCCAGCAGGAAAGCAGGCCCCACTGAAGCTTTCTTT
TRBV15	TRBD1	-	TRBJ1-6	CATSRDDREPYNSPLHF	TGTGCCACCAGCAGAGATGACAGGGAACCCTATAATTCACCCCTCCACTTT
TRBV7-2	-	-	TRBJ2-7	CASSPRQESYEQYF	TGTGCCAGCAGCCCACGACAGGAGAGCTACGAGCAGTACTTC
TRBV5-1	-	-	TRBJ1-2	CASSTARGSGYGYTF	TGCGCCAGCAGCACCGCCAGGGGCAGTGGCTATGGCTACACCTTC
TRBV6-2/TRBV6-3	-	many	TRBJ2-1	CASEGSTTSSYNEQFF	TGTGCCAGCGAAGGATCCACCACCAGCTCCTACAATGAGCAGTTCTTC
TRBV13	TRBD1	few	TRBJ2-7	CASSLQGARYEQYF	TGTGCCAGCAGCTTACAGGGGGCTCGGTACGAGCAGTACTTC
TRBV20-1	-	many	TRBJ2-3	CSARDTGGDTQYF	TGCAGTGCTAGAGATACTGGGGGAGATACGCAGTATTTT
TRBV4-3	TRBD2	-	TRBJ2-5	CASSQDRGGSLMAPQYF	TGCGCCAGCAGCCAAGATCGGGGGGGGTCCTTAATGGCGCCCCAGTACTTC